These 9 T cell receptor beta chains came from one sample sequenced in a study of blood T cell repertoires in COVID-19. Generated by immunoSEQ multiplex PCR, the TCRdb table keeps only in-frame clones and is missing some. The table has about 250,000 clones, roughly 85% seen once. Sequences were obtained from peripheral blood. These receptors all stem from a man between 18 and 35 years old with active or convalescent COVID-19.

This clone was observed a single time. The V gene is TRBV3-1 (or the pseudogene TRBV3-2), the J gene TRBJ1-1, with D perhaps TRBD1 (6 bases). Germline loops: CDR1 LGHDT, CDR2 YNNKEL (reference sequence). This CDR3 has 17 residues. V dropped 4 bases and J dropped 2 bases, with 20 bases sitting between them. The CDR3 DNA is TGTGCCAGCAGCCCTACAGGGAATAGAGGATTAAACACTGAAGCTTTCTTT. Translation: CASSPTGNRGLNTEAFF.

In the case of this clone: Mismatch with germline at one junction end may stem from a read error. The chain combines TRBV7-7 with TRBJ2-7; 8 bases map to TRBD2. The germline gives CDR1 SSHAT, CDR2 FNYEAQ (reference sequence). The CDR3 is 15 amino acids. CDR3: CASSPGGGVGYEQYF. The DNA for the CDR3 is TGTGCTAGCAGCCCCGGGGGGGGAGTAGGCTACGAGCAGTACTTC.

V is TRBV7-2 and J is TRBJ2-6; D is unresolved. The germline V gene has CDR1 SGHTA and CDR2 FQGNSA. The CDR3 runs 16 residues. V lost 6 bases and J 1 base, leaving 13 bases between the germline ends. The chain's CDR3 is CASSLPRASGANVLTF. The CDR3 DNA reads as TGTGCCAGCAGTCTCCCTAGAGCATCTGGGGCCAACGTCCTGACTTTC.

The V and J genes are TRBV15 and TRBJ1-1; no clear D. Germline V lookup: CDR1 LNHNV, CDR2 YYDKDF (reference sequence). CDR3 length: 13 amino acids. Trimming removed 4 bases from V and 1 base from J, with 7 bases in between. The CDR3 DNA reads TGTGCCACCAGCACTTCAGAGAACACTGAAGCTTTCTTT. It codes for CATSTSENTEAFF.

The chain couples TRBV6-2 or TRBV6-3 to TRBJ1-1; 10 bases fit TRBD1. This CDR3 has 15 amino acids. J lost 4 bases, V lost 5 bases, and 7 bases had no gene match. Germline loops: CDR1 MNHEY, CDR2 SVGEGT. The CDR3 loop reads CASSPGTGVSTEAFF. DNA of the CDR3: TGTGCCAGCAGTCCCGGGACAGGGGTTAGCACTGAAGCTTTCTTT.

CDR3 sequence (DNA): TGCGCCAGCAGCCAAGAGATCGCGGGTTCTAATGAAAAACTGTTTTTT. It specifies CASSQEIAGSNEKLFF. V usage is TRBV4-3 and J usage is TRBJ1-4; D not certain. The V gene lost 0 bases and the J gene lost 3 bases, with 11 bases spanning the gap. The CDR3 totals 16 residues. From germline, CDR1 is LGHNA and CDR2 YSLEER.

The V and J genes are TRBV5-1 and TRBJ1-4, with 8 positions matching TRBD1. The CDR3 is 15 amino acids. Trimming removed 2 bases from V and 7 bases from J; junction bases left unmatched: 7. Germline lookup yields CDR1 SGHRS and CDR2 YFSETQ. The CDR3 nucleotides read TGCGCCAGCAGCTTTACGGACAGGGAGTCTGAAAAACTGTTTTTT. Translated, it gives CASSFTDRESEKLFF.

The V call is TRBV18, the J call TRBJ1-5; 8 nucleotides agree with TRBD1. With V trimmed by 6 bases and J by 8 bases, 6 bases remained unmatched. The CDR3 runs 13 residues. In germline, CDR1 is KGHSH, CDR2 LQKENI. The chain's CDR3 is CASSPDRGKPQHF. The CDR3 DNA follows: TGTGCCAGCTCGCCCGACAGGGGAAAGCCCCAGCATTTT.

This clone was seen a single time. The CDR3 sequence: CASSPRLAGAGEQFF. The DNA of the CDR3 is TGTGCCAGCTCACCGCGACTAGCGGGAGCCGGTGAGCAGTTCTTC. The chain recombines TRBV18 with TRBJ2-1, with TRBD2 identical over 12 bases. Germline V lookup: CDR1 KGHSH, CDR2 LQKENI. V trimming: 3 bases; J trimming: 9 bases; junction bases outside the gene matches: 6. The length of the CDR3 is 15 residues.